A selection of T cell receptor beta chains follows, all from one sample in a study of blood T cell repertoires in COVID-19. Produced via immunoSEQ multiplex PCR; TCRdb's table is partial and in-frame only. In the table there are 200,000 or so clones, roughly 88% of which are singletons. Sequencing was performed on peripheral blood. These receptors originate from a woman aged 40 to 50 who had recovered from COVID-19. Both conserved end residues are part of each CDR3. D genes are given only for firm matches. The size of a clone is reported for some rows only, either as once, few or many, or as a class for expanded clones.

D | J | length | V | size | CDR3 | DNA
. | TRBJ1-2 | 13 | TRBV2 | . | CASSEQNGYGYTF | TGTGCCAGCAGTGAACAGAATGGCTATGGCTACACCTTC
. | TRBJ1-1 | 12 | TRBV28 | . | CASSGGYTEAFF | TGTGCCAGCAGTGGCGGTTACACTGAAGCTTTCTTT
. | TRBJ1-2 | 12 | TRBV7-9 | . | CASSFSGDGYTF | TGTGCCAGCAGCTTTTCAGGGGATGGCTACACCTTC
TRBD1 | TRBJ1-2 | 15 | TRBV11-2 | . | CASSLVRTGTSGYTF | TGTGCCAGCAGCTTAGTTAGGACAGGGACCTCGGGCTACACCTTC
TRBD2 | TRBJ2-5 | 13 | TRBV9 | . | CASQGGTQETQYF | TGTGCCTCCCAGGGAGGGACCCAAGAGACCCAGTACTTC
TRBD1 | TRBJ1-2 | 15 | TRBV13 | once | CASSLAGDRVFGYTF | TGTGCCAGCAGCTTAGCGGGGGACAGGGTTTTCGGCTACACCTTC
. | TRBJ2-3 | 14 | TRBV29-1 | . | CSVELGQGTDTQYF | TGCAGCGTTGAGTTGGGTCAGGGCACAGATACGCAGTATTTT
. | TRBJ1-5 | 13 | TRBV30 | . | CAWSQNTNQPQHF | TGTGCCTGGAGTCAGAACACGAATCAGCCCCAGCATTTT
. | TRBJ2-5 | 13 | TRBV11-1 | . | CASSFLGLETQYF | TGTGCCAGCAGCTTCCTGGGACTAGAGACCCAGTACTTC
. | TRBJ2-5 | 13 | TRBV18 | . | CASSPLIGETQYF | TGTGCCAGCTCACCACTGATCGGGGAGACCCAGTACTTC
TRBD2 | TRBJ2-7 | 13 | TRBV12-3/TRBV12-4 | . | CAVRGASGYEQYF | TGTGCCGTAAGGGGTGCTAGCGGCTACGAGCAGTACTTC
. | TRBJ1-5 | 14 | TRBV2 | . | CASSARDSNQPQHF | TGTGCCAGCAGTGCACGGGATAGCAATCAGCCCCAGCATTTT
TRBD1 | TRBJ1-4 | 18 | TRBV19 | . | CASSNLRPDRVSNEKLFF | TGTGCCAGTAGTAACCTTCGCCCAGACAGGGTATCTAATGAAAAACTGTTTTTT
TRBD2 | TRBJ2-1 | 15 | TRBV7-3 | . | CASSLVGLRTDEQFF | TGTGCCAGCAGCTTAGTGGGACTACGAACGGATGAGCAGTTCTTC
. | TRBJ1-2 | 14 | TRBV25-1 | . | CASSAGGEGAGYTF | TGTGCCAGCAGTGCGGGCGGCGAGGGTGCTGGCTACACCTTC
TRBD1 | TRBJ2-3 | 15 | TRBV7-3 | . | CASSLRDSRTDTQYF | TGTGCCAGCAGCTTAAGGGACAGCCGCACAGATACGCAGTATTTT
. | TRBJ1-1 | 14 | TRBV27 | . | CASSLGRGYTEAFF | TGTGCCAGCAGTTTAGGCAGGGGATACACTGAAGCTTTCTTT
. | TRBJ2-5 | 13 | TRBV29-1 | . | CSGGQYQQETQYF | TGCAGCGGCGGACAGTATCAACAAGAGACCCAGTACTTC